Shown below are 14 T cell receptor beta chains from a single sample sequenced in a study of control samples from healthy donors and cancer patients. The table came from immunoSEQ multiplex PCR; TCRdb's copy has only in-frame clones and leaves some out. The sample holds 150,000 or so clones, around 90% seen once. The sample consisted of blood. These TCRs come from a woman in her thirties in good health.

The rearrangement joins TRBV6-5 to TRBJ1-6, with D possibly being TRBD1 (6 bases). The V and J ends lost 5 bases and 0 bases respectively, with 8 bases between them. The CDR3 totals 15 residues. CDR1 is MNHEY, CDR2 SVGAGI, per germline. This chain's CDR3 is CASSLQGSYNSPLHF. CDR3 DNA sequence: TGTGCCAGCAGTCTACAGGGCTCCTATAATTCACCCCTCCACTTT.

The count of this clone is one. The chain uses TRBV2 and TRBJ2-2; the match to TRBD2 covers 14 bases. With V trimmed by 6 bases and J by 3 bases, 3 bases remained unmatched. This CDR3 has 16 amino acids. Germline lookup yields CDR1 SNHLY and CDR2 FYNNEI. The CDR3 DNA is TGTGCCAGCAGGGGGACTAGCGGGAGTGACACCGGGGAGCTGTTTTTT. It specifies CASRGTSGSDTGELFF. Supplemented by reference TRBV2 and TRBJ2-2, the full variable domain reads EPEVTQTPSHQVTQMGQEVILRCVPISNHLYFYWYRQILGQKVEFLVSFYNNEISEKSEIFDDQFSVERPDGSNFTLKIRSTKLEDSAMYFCASRGTSGSDTGELFFGEGSRLTVL.

The chain links TRBV28 to TRBJ1-3; TRBD1 aligns across 7 bases. The CDR3 covers 14 residues. The ends lost 6 bases at V and 2 bases at J; junction bases unmatched: 4. Germline V gives CDR1 MDHEN, CDR2 SYDVKM. This CDR3 reads CASSPTGTGNTIYF. Here the CDR3 DNA reads TGTGCCAGCAGCCCGACAGGGACTGGAAACACCATATATTTT.

This clone was detected once. The V and J genes are TRBV2 and TRBJ1-2, with TRBD1 matching over 8 bases. Germline V lookup: CDR1 SNHLY, CDR2 FYNNEI. The CDR3 runs to 15 residues. J lost 1 base, V lost 2 bases, and 3 bases had no gene match. Here the CDR3 reads CASSEQGALNYGYTF. DNA of the CDR3: TGTGCCAGCAGTGAACAGGGGGCTCTTAACTATGGCTACACCTTC. Combining the CDR3 with reference TRBV2 and TRBJ1-2 gives the whole variable domain EPEVTQTPSHQVTQMGQEVILRCVPISNHLYFYWYRQILGQKVEFLVSFYNNEISEKSEIFDDQFSVERPDGSNFTLKIRSTKLEDSAMYFCASSEQGALNYGYTFGSGTRLTVV.

V usage is TRBV2 and J usage is TRBJ2-7; D perhaps matches TRBD2 (5 bases). Trimming took 8 bases from V and 4 from J, leaving 6 bases between them. The CDR3 is 10 residues long. Germline V CDR1 and CDR2: SNHLY, FYNNEI. The chain's CDR3 is CASQRYEQYF. As DNA, the CDR3 is TGTGCCAGCCAGCGGTACGAGCAGTACTTC. Complete variable domain (other parts from reference TRBV2 and TRBJ2-7): EPEVTQTPSHQVTQMGQEVILRCVPISNHLYFYWYRQILGQKVEFLVSFYNNEISEKSEIFDDQFSVERPDGSNFTLKIRSTKLEDSAMYFCASQRYEQYFGPGTRLTVT.

The chain recombines TRBV6-1 with TRBJ2-3, with TRBD1 identical over 10 bases. The CDR3 has 16 amino acids. The V segment lost 1 base and the J segment 5 bases; nucleotides outside the gene matches: 6. Germline V CDR1 and CDR2: MNHNS, SASEGT. CDR3 in DNA: TGTGCCAGCAGTGAAGGGGGACAGGGGTTGAGAGATACGCAGTATTTT. Its translation: CASSEGGQGLRDTQYF.

This chain uses TRBV12-3 or TRBV12-4 with TRBJ2-2; no clear D. The CDR3 has 13 amino acids. Trimming pared 2 bases from V and 5 bases from J, leaving 6 bases between. The CDR3 DNA sequence: TGTGCCAGCAGTTTATGGTCTACCGGGGAGCTGTTTTTT. This codes for CASSLWSTGELFF.

The rearrangement uses TRBV28 and TRBJ1-5; 7 bases align to TRBD1. The germline V gene encodes CDR1 MDHEN and CDR2 SYDVKM. V was pared by 8 bases and J by 0 bases, with 7 bases of the junction left unmatched. CDR3 length equals 15 residues. The CDR3 reads CASGGTAYSNQPQHF. The CDR3 coding sequence is TGTGCCAGCGGAGGGACAGCTTATAGCAATCAGCCCCAGCATTTT. The full variable domain, rest sourced from reference TRBV28 and TRBJ1-5, is DVKVTQSSRYLVKRTGEKVFLECVQDMDHENMFWYRQDPGLGLRLIYFSYDVKMKEKGDIPEGYSVSREKKERFSLILESASTNQTSMYLCASGGTAYSNQPQHFGDGTRLSIL.

The genes are TRBV9 and TRBJ2-5; TRBD1 matches 11 bases. The CDR3 is 16 residues long. The V and J ends lost 2 bases and 4 bases, in that order; junction bases with no gene match: 7. In germline, CDR1 is SGDLS, CDR2 YYNGEE. The CDR3 sequence: CASSVHPDRGPETQYF. The CDR3 DNA is TGTGCCAGCAGCGTCCACCCGGACAGGGGGCCAGAGACCCAGTACTTC.

This rearrangement joins TRBV4-2 to TRBJ2-1; D is ambiguous. V lost 1 base, J lost 6 bases, and 13 bases lay in between. Germline CDR1 and CDR2: LGHNA and YNFKEQ. CDR3 size: 15 residues. The CDR3 region has the DNA TGTGCCAGCAGCCAAGGTCTAGAAAGGTTCAATGAGCAGTTCTTC. Translating gives CASSQGLERFNEQFF.

The chain links TRBV19 to TRBJ2-3, with D perhaps TRBD2 (5 bases). V was trimmed by 5 bases and J by 4 bases, leaving 16 bases between them. The CDR3 has 15 residues. CDR1 and CDR2 from the germline V gene are LNHDA and SQIVND (reference sequence). The CDR3 DNA reads as TGTGCCAGTAGTTTTGGCCGGAGGTCGGCAGATACGCAGTATTTT. It encodes CASSFGRRSADTQYF.

This clone was counted a single time. This chain joins TRBV28 and TRBJ1-2, with D maybe TRBD1 (6 bases). The V end lost 1 base, the J end lost 2 bases, and 17 bases lay between the germline ends. Germline CDR1 and CDR2: MDHEN and SYDVKM. The CDR3 sequence is 17 residues long. The CDR3 DNA follows: TGTGCCAGCAGTTTATTTTTGGGGGGAACAGGGAACTATGGCTACACCTTC. It codes for CASSLFLGGTGNYGYTF.

This clone was seen only once. The CDR3: CASNYRGGYNQPQHF. The CDR3 DNA reads TGTGCCAGCAATTACCGGGGGGGGTACAATCAGCCCCAGCATTTT. The chain recombines TRBV28 with TRBJ1-5, with D maybe TRBD1 (5 bases). This CDR3 has 15 residues. Looked up from germline, CDR1 is MDHEN and CDR2 is SYDVKM. V was cut by 7 bases and J by 3 bases, with 16 bases left in between.

The rearrangement uses TRBV9 and TRBJ1-2; D unclear. With 2 bases removed from V and 4 bases from J, the gap between germline ends came to 15 bases. From germline, CDR1 is SGDLS and CDR2 YYNGEE. The CDR3 is made up of 15 amino acids. CDR3 bases: TGTGCCAGCAGCGTTGACCGGGCCGCCGTCTATGGCTACACCTTC. Its translation is CASSVDRAAVYGYTF.